The T cell receptor beta chain described here comes from a study of T cells expressing NK-cell markers. Background on the study: Obtained from sorted CD3+CD56+NKG2C+, CD3+CD56+NKG2C- and CD3+CD56-NKG2C+ T cells were the TCR beta repertoires. There were seven HCMV-seropositive donors and one seronegative donor among the eight sequenced.

In germline, CDR1 is SGHDT, CDR2 YYEEEE. The CDR3 contains 16 residues. Comments on this clonotype: Its specificity is not known.

Whole-study results and caveats: Uncertainty persisted over the HCMV specificity of expanded NKG2C+ T cell clones. For about six donors, the dominant NKG2C+ clonotypes made up 1.0-7.0% of their CD8+ T cells.

One entry per CDR3 protein, without DNA, is what TCRdb gives after re-calling the 5' RACE reads. The table for this sample gives about half a million distinct CDR3 sequences. J is TRBJ2-1 and V is TRBV5-6; without DNA, the TCRdb call of TRBD2 cannot be checked. What was sequenced was blood T cells: a sorted CD56 or NKG2C T cell subset, CD4+ or CD8+ T cells, or bulk PBMC T cells (not recorded which). The receptor's source is a woman aged 45-65 years in good health. The CDR3 sequence is CASSFRTSGRGNEQFF. The variable domain in full, completed from reference TRBV5-6 and TRBJ2-1, reads DAGVTQSPTHLIKTRGQQVTLRCSPKSGHDTVSWYQQALGQGPQFIFQYYEEEERQRGNFPDRFSGHQFPNYSSELNVNALLLGDSALYLCASSFRTSGRGNEQFFGPGTRLTVL.